The subject of this entry is one TCR beta chain. The junction departs from germline at one end; a sequencing error may be responsible. The CDR3 has 12 residues. CDR1 is SNHLY, CDR2 FYNNEI, per germline. The data originate from a study of blood T cell repertoires in COVID-19. Study context: The United States, Italy and Spain supplied acute and convalescent COVID-19 samples. Sample material is recorded as cDNA or gDNA derived from T cells, B-cell-depleted T cells, or PBMCs.

In the source study's methods: Cell counts per sample came from amplifying reference gene primers. The protocol was immunoSEQ multiplex PCR, while the TCRdb copy is restricted to in-frame clones and leaves out a portion. V and J calls and clone size are copied from that table; D and trimming were computed from the DNA. The data contain over 60,000 clones, more than 75% of them seen just once; the ten biggest clones take up about 11%. The sequenced sample consisted of peripheral blood. V is TRBV2 and J is TRBJ1-2; maybe TRBD1 (5 bases). The sequence derives from a man in his sixties or seventies with active or convalescent COVID-19. The CDR3 spells CASTATVPPPSF. CDR3 bases: TGTGCCAGCACCGCGACAGTACCACCACCCTCCTTC.